These 5 T cell receptor beta chains originate from one sample sequenced in a study of blood T cell repertoires in COVID-19. Libraries were prepared by immunoSEQ multiplex PCR; TCRdb keeps only in-frame clonotypes and omits some of them. The sample carries some 350,000 clones, 80% to 90% recorded once. Sequenced material: PBMCs or T cells enriched from blood (not recorded which). The source of these receptors is a man aged 18-30 years who had recovered from COVID-19.

The chain uses TRBV28 and TRBJ2-7; perhaps TRBD1 as D (6 bases). The V gene's germline CDR1 is MDHEN and CDR2 SYDVKM. The V and J ends lost 10 bases and 3 bases respectively, with 19 bases between them. The CDR3 has 14 residues. The CDR3 DNA is TGTGCCATAGGGGGAGACGGACAGCTCTACGAGCAGTACTTC. Residues: CAIGGDGQLYEQYF.

The chain uses TRBV10-2 and TRBJ1-2; TRBD1 matches 7 bases. V lost 4 bases, J lost 2 bases, and 7 bases stayed unmatched. The CDR3 extends over 15 amino acids. Germline-derived CDR1 and CDR2 are WSHSY and SAAADI. CDR3 coding DNA: TGCGCCAGCAGTGCCTCGGGACAGATAAACTATGGCTACACCTTC. Its translation: CASSASGQINYGYTF.

CDR3 nucleotides: TGTGCCAGCTGGACTAGGCCAGAGACCCAGTACTTC. Translation: CASWTRPETQYF. V gene TRBV27 combines with J gene TRBJ2-5; 7 bases align to TRBD2. The CDR3 is 12 residues long. The germline CDR1 and CDR2 sequences are MNHEY and SMNVEV (reference sequence). Trimming removed 8 bases from V and 4 bases from J; junction bases left unmatched: 4.

The chain carries TRBV14 and TRBJ2-1, with TRBD1 matching over 11 bases. The CDR3 is made up of 16 amino acids. V trimming: 4 bases; J trimming: 2 bases; junction bases outside the gene matches: 4. The germline CDR1 and CDR2 sequences are SGHDN and FVKESK. CDR3 nucleotides: TGTGCCAGCAGCCCTCCGGGACAGGGGGCCTACAATGAGCAGTTCTTC. Its translation is CASSPPGQGAYNEQFF.

The chain has TRBV2 and TRBJ2-7; 8 positions match TRBD2. Per germline, CDR1 SNHLY and CDR2 FYNNEI. J was trimmed by 4 bases and V by 3 bases; bases with no gene match: 5. The CDR3 has 14 residues. The CDR3 loop reads CASSDGGGPYEQYF. Written as DNA, the CDR3 is TGTGCCAGCAGTGACGGGGGGGGCCCTTACGAGCAGTACTTC.